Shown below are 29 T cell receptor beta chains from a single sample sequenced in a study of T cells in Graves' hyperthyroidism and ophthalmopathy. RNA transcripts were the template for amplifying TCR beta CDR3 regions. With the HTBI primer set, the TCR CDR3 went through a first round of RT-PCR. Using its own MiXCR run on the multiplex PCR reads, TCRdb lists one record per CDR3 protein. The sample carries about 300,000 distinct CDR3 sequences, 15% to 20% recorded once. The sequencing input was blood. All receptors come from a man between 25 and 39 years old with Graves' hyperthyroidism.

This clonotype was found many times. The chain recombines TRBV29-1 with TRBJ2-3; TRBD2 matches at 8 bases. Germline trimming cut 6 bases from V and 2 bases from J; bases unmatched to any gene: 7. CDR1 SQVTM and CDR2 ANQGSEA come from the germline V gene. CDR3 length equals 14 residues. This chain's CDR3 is CSVAIAGITDTQYF. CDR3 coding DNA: TGCAGCGTCGCGATAGCGGGGATCACAGATACGCAGTATTTT.

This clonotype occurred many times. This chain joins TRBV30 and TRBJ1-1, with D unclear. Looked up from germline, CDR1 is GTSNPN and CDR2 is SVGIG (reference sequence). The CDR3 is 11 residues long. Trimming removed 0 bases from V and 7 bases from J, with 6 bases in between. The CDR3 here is CAWSVRHEAFF. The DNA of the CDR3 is TGTGCCTGGAGTGTAAGGCATGAAGCTTTCTTT.

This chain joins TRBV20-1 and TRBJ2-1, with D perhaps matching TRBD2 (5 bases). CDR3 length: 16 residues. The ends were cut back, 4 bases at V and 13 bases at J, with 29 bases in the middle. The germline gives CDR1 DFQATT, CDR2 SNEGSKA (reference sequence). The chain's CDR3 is CSAKDRASVGLTNQFF. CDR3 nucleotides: TGCAGTGCTAAAGATCGGGCGTCAGTAGGACTGACTAACCAGTTCTTC.

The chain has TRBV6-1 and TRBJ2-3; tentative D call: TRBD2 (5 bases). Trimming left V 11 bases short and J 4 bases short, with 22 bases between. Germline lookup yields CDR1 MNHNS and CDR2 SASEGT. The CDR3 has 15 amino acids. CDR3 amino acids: CAGPSGSVSSDTQYF. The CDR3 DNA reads TGTGCCGGCCCATCGGGAAGTGTTTCTTCAGATACGCAGTATTTT.

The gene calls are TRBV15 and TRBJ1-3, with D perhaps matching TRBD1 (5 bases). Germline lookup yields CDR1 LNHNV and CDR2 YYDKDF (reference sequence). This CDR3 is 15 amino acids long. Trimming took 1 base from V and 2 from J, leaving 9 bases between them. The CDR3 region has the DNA TGTGCCACCAGCAGAGCCGCCAGGGCTGGAAACACCATATATTTT. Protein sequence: CATSRAARAGNTIYF. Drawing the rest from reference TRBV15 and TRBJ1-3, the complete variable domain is DAMVIQNPRYQVTQFGKPVTLSCSQTLNHNVMYWYQQKSSQAPKLLFHYYDKDFNNEADTPDNFQSRRPNTSFCFLDIRSPGLGDTAMYLCATSRAARAGNTIYFGEGSWLTVV.

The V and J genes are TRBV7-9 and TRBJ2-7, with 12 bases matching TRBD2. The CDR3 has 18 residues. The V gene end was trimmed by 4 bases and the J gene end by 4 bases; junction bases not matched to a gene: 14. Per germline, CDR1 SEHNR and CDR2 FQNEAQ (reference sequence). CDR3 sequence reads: CASSYKPGLAGQGYEQYF. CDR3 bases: TGTGCCAGCAGCTACAAGCCGGGACTAGCGGGTCAGGGTTACGAGCAGTACTTC.

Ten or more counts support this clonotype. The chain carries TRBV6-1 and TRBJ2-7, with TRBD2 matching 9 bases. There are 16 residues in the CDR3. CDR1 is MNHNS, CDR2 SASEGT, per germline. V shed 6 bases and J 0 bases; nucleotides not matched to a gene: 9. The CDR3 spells CASSSGISGSSYEQYF. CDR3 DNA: TGTGCCAGCAGCTCTGGGATTAGCGGGAGCTCCTACGAGCAGTACTTC.

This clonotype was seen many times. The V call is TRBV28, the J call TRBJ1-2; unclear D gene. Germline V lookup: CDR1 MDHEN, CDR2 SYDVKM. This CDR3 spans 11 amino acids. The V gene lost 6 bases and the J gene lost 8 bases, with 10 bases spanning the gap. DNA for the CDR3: TGTGCCAGCAGCCCGGGTATGGGCTACACCTTC. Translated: CASSPGMGYTF.

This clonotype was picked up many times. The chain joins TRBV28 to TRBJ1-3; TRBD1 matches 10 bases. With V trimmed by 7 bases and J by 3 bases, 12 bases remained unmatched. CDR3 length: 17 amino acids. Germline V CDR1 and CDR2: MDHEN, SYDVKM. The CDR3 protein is CASTGFARDRGGNTIYF. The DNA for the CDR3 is TGTGCCAGCACCGGTTTCGCCCGGGACAGGGGTGGAAACACCATATATTTT. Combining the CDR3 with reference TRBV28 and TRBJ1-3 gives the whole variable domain DVKVTQSSRYLVKRTGEKVFLECVQDMDHENMFWYRQDPGLGLRLIYFSYDVKMKEKGDIPEGYSVSREKKERFSLILESASTNQTSMYLCASTGFARDRGGNTIYFGEGSWLTVV.

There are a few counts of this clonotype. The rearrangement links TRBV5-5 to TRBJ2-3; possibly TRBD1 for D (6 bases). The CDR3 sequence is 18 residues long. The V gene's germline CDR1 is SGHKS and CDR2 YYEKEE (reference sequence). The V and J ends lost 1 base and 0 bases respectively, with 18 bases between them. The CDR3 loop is CASSLRLQGRNSTDTQYF. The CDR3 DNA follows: TGTGCCAGCAGCTTGCGACTCCAGGGGCGCAATAGCACAGATACGCAGTATTTT.

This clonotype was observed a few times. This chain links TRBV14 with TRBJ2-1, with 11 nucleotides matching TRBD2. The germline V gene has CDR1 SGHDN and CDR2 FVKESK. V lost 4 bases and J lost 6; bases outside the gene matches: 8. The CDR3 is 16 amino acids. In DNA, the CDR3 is TGTGCCAGCAGCCGTATTAGCGGGAGGGTGGCCAATGAGCAGTTCTTC. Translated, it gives CASSRISGRVANEQFF.

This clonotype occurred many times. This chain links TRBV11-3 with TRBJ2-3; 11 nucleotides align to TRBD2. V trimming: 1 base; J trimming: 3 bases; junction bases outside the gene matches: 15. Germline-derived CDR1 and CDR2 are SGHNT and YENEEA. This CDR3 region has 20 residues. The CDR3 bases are TGTGCCAGCAGCTTAGGGGTACTAGCGGGAGCTTCCTCGGGTACAGATACGCAGTATTTT. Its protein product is CASSLGVLAGASSGTDTQYF.

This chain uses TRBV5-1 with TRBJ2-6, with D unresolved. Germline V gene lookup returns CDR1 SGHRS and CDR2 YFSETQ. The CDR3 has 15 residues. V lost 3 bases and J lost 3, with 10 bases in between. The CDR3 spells CASSSEAHGANVLTF. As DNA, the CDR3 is TGCGCCAGCAGCTCTGAGGCGCATGGGGCCAACGTCCTGACTTTC.

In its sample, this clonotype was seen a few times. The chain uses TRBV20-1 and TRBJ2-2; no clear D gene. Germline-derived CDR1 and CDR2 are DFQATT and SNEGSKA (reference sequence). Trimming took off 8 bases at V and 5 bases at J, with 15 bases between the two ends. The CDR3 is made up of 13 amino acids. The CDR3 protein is CSSPRRSTGELFF. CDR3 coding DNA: TGCAGTTCCCCCCGCCGGTCAACCGGGGAGCTGTTTTTT.

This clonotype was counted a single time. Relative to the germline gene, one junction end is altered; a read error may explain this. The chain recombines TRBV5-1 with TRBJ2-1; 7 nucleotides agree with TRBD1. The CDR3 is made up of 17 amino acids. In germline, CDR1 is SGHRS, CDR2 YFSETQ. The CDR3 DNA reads TGCGCCAGCAGCTTGGTGGACCGGGACAGCATCTACAATAAGCAGTTCTTC. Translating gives CASSLVDRDSIYNKQFF.

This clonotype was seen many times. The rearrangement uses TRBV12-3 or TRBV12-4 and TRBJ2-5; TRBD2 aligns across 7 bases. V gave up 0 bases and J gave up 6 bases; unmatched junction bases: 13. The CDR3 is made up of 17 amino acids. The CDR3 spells CASSLARGGGPLKTQYF. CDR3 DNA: TGTGCCAGCAGTTTAGCGCGGGGCGGGGGACCTCTCAAGACCCAGTACTTC.

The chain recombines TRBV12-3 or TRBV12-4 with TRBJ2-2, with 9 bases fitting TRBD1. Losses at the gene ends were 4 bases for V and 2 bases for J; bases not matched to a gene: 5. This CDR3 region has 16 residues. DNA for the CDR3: TGTGCCAGCAGTTCTCCGGGACAGGGTAACACCGGGGAGCTGTTTTTT. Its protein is CASSSPGQGNTGELFF.

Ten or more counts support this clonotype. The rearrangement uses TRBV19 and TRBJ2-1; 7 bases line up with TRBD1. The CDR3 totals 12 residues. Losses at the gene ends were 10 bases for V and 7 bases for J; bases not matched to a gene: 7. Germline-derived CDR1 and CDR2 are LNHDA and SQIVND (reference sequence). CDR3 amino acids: CATGTEMNEQFF. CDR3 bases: TGTGCCACCGGGACAGAAATGAATGAGCAGTTCTTC.

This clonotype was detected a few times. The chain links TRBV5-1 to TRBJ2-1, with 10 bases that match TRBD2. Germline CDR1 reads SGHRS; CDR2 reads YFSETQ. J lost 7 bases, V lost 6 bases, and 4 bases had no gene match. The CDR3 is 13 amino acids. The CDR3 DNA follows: TGCGCCAGCAAATCGACTAGCGGGAATGAGCAGTTCTTC. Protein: CASKSTSGNEQFF.

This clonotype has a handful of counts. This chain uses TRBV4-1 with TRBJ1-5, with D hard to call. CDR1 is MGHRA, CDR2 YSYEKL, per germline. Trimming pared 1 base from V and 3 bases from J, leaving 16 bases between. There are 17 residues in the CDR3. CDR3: CASSQVGDLGNNQPQHF. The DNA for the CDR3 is TGCGCCAGCAGCCAAGTTGGTGACCTCGGGAACAATCAGCCCCAGCATTTT.

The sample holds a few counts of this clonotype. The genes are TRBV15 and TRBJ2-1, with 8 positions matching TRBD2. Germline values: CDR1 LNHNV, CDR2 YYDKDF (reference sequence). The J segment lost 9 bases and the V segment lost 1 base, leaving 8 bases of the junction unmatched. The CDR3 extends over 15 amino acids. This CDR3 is CATSRAGRAFGEQFF. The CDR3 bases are TGTGCCACCAGCAGAGCCGGGAGGGCCTTTGGTGAGCAGTTCTTC.

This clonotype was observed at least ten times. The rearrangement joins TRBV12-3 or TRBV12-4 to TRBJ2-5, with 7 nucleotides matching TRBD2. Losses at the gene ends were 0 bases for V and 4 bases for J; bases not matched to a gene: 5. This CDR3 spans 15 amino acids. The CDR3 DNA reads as TGTGCCAGCAGTTTAGCGGGAGCGGGAATAGAGACCCAGTACTTC. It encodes CASSLAGAGIETQYF.

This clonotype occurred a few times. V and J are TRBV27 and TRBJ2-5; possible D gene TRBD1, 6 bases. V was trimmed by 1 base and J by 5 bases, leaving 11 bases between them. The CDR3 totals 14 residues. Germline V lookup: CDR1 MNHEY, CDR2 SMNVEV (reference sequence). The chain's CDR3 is CASSLYGRGETQYF. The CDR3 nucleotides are TGTGCCAGCAGTTTATATGGAAGGGGGGAGACCCAGTACTTC.

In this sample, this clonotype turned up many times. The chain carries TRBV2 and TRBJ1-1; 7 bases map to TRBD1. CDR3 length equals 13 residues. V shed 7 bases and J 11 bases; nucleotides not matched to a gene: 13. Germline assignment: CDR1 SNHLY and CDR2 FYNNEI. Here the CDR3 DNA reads TGTGCCAGCACCCCAGGGACAGAAAGGCGGGCTTTCTTT. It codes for CASTPGTERRAFF.

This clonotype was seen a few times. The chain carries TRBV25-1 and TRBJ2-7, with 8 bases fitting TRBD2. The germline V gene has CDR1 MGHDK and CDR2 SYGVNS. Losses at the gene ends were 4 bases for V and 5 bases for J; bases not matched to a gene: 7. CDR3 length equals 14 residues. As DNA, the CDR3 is TGTGCCAGCAGTGCCAGCGGGAGTATCGACGAGCAGTACTTC. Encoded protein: CASSASGSIDEQYF.

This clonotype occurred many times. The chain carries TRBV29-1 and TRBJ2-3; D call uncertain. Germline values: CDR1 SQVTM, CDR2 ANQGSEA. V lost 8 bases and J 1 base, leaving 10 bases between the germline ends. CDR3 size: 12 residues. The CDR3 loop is CSLIRGTDTQYF. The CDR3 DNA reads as TGCAGCCTCATACGGGGCACAGATACGCAGTATTTT.

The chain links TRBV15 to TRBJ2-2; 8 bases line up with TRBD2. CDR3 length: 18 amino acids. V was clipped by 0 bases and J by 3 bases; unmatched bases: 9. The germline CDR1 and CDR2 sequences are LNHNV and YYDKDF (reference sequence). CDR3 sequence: CATSRDLGGRTDTGELFF. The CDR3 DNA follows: TGTGCCACCAGCAGAGATCTCGGCGGGAGGACCGACACCGGGGAGCTGTTTTTT.

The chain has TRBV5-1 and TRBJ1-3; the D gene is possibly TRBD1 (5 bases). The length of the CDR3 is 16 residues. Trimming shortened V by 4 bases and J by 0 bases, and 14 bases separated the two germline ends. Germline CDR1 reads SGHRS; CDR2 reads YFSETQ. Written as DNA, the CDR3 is TGCGCCAGCAGCCTGGGACCCAGGAACTCTGGAAACACCATATATTTT. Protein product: CASSLGPRNSGNTIYF.

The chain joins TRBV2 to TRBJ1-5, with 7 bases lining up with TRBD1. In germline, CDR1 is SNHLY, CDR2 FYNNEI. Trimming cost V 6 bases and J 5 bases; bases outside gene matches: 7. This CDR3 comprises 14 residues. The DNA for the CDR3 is TGTGCCAGCAGCCGATACAGGGGAGATCAGCCCCAGCATTTT. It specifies CASSRYRGDQPQHF.